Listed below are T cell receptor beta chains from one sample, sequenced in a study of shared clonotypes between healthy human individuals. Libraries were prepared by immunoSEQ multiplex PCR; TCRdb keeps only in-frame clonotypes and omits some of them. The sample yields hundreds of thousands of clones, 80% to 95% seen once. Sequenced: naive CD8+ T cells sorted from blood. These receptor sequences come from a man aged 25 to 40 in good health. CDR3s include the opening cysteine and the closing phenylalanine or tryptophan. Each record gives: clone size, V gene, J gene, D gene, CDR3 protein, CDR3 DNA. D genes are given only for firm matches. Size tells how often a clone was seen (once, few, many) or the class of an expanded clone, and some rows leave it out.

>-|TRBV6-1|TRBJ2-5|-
CASSEWVQETQYF
TGTGCCAGCAGTGAATGGGTGCAAGAGACCCAGTACTTC
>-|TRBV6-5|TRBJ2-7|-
CASSSPGQIPHEQYF
TGTGCCAGCAGCTCCCCAGGACAGATTCCCCACGAGCAGTACTTC
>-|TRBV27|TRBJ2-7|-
CASGTYGGSNYEQYF
TGTGCCAGCGGAACTTACGGCGGGTCCAACTACGAGCAGTACTTC
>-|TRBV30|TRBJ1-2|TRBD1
CAWSTGTGYYGYTF
TGTGCCTGGAGTACTGGGACAGGCTATTATGGCTACACCTTC
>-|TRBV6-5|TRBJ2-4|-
CASSYGGGGNIQYF
TGTGCCAGCAGTTACGGAGGGGGAGGGAACATTCAGTACTTC
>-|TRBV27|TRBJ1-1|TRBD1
CASSTDFPRDRAWKPVTEAFF
TGTGCCAGCAGTACAGACTTTCCCCGGGACAGGGCGTGGAAACCAGTCACTGAAGCTTTCTTT
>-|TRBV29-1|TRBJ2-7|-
CSPRTGRTQLQYEQYF
TGCAGCCCCCGAACAGGGCGGACACAGCTCCAATACGAGCAGTACTTC
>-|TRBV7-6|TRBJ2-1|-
CASRDKWVGEQFF
TGTGCCAGCAGAGATAAGTGGGTAGGCGAGCAGTTCTTC
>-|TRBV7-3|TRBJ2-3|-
CASSLGQATDTQYF
TGTGCCAGCAGCTTAGGGCAGGCGACAGATACGCAGTATTTT
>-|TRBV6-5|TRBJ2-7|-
CASSYSIPLDSYEQYF
TGTGCCAGCAGTTACTCGATTCCGCTTGATTCCTACGAGCAGTACTTC
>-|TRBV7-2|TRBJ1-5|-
CASSLNRDLSNQPQHF
TGTGCCAGCAGCTTAAACAGGGATCTGAGCAATCAGCCCCAGCATTTT
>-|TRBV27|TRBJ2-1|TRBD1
CASSPTGYEGNEQFF
TGTGCCAGCAGTCCGACAGGGTATGAGGGCAATGAGCAGTTCTTC
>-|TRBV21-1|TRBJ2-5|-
CASSKVQPEFGTQYF
TGTGCCAGCAGCAAAGTACAGCCGGAGTTCGGGACCCAGTACTTC
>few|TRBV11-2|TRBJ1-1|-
CASSPEGGGAFF
TGTGCCAGCAGCCCCGAGGGGGGGGGAGCTTTCTTT
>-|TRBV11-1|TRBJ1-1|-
CASSQTHPGPQGLNTEAFF
TGTGCCAGCAGCCAGACTCATCCGGGACCTCAGGGCTTGAACACTGAAGCTTTCTTT
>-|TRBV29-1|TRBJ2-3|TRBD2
CSVHKREAADTQYF
TGCAGCGTGCACAAGCGGGAGGCTGCAGATACGCAGTATTTT
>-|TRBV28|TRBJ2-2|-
CASNSVTPRGPKTGELFF
TGTGCCAGCAACTCGGTAACACCTAGGGGTCCTAAAACCGGGGAGCTGTTTTTT
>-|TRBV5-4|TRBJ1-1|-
CASSGGMNTEAFF
TGTGCCAGCAGCGGGGGGATGAACACTGAAGCTTTCTTT
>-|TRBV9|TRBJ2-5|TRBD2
CASSVGGTSSGIRETQYF
TGTGCCAGCAGCGTAGGAGGGACGTCCAGCGGGATTAGGGAGACCCAGTACTTC
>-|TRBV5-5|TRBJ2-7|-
CASSFGGYEQYF
TGTGCCAGCAGCTTCGGCGGGTACGAGCAGTACTTC
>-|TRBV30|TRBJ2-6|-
CAWSLRGRGANVLTF
TGTGCCTGGAGCCTGCGGGGGCGCGGGGCCAACGTCCTGACTTTC
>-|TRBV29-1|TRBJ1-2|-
CSVDPALYGYTF
TGCAGCGTTGATCCGGCTCTCTATGGCTACACCTTC
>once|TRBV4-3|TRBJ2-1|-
CASSLTGYNEQFF
TGCGCCAGCAGCCTGACAGGTTACAATGAGCAGTTCTTC
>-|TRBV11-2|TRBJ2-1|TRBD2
CASSSGTSGKLSYNEQFF
TGTGCCAGCAGCTCTGGGACTAGCGGGAAATTGTCCTACAATGAGCAGTTCTTC
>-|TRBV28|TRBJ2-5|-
CASSLVAGFGSETQYF
TGTGCCAGCAGTTTAGTCGCGGGGTTCGGATCAGAGACCCAGTACTTC
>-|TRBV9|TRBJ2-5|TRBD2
CASSVGLAGLQETQYF
TGTGCCAGCAGCGTTGGACTAGCGGGGTTACAAGAGACCCAGTACTTC
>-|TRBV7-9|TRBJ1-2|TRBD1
CASSVGQSYGYTF
TGTGCCAGCAGCGTGGGACAGAGCTATGGCTACACCTTC
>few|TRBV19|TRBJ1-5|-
CASSIIFSWTHGQQPQHF
TGTGCCAGTAGTATAATCTTCAGTTGGACTCACGGACAACAGCCCCAGCATTTT
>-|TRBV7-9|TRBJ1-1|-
CASSLRQYPEAFF
TGTGCCAGCAGCCTACGTCAGTACCCTGAAGCTTTCTTT
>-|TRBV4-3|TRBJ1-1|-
CASSQDRSGSTEAFF
TGCGCCAGCAGCCAAGATAGGTCAGGTTCGACTGAAGCTTTCTTT
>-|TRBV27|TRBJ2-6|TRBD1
CATSKGGGTGGYFGANVLTF
TGTGCCACCTCGAAGGGAGGTGGGACAGGGGGATACTTTGGGGCCAACGTCCTGACTTTC
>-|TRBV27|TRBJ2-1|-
CASRARGLSYNEQFF
TGTGCCAGCAGAGCCAGGGGCCTTTCCTACAATGAGCAGTTCTTC
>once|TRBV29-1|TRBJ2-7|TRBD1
CSVAGTGAYEQYF
TGCAGCGTAGCCGGGACAGGAGCCTACGAGCAGTACTTC
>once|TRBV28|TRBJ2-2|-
CASNILRSSGELFF
TGTGCCAGCAATATCCTCCGCAGTTCCGGGGAGCTGTTTTTT
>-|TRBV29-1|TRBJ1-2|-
CSVDPVNYGYTF
TGCAGCGTCGATCCCGTTAACTATGGCTACACCTTC
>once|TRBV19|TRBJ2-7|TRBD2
CASSIRGLAGDEQYF
TGTGCCAGTAGTATACGTGGACTAGCGGGAGATGAGCAGTACTTC
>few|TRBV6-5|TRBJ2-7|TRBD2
CASSYWGGAYEQYF
TGTGCCAGCAGTTACTGGGGGGGGGCCTACGAGCAGTACTTC
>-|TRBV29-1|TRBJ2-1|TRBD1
CSVEDRDREREQFF
TGCAGCGTTGAAGATCGCGACAGGGAACGCGAGCAGTTCTTC
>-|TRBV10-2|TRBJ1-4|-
CASSESIGPIREKLFF
TGCGCCAGCAGTGAGTCAATCGGACCTATCCGTGAAAAACTGTTTTTT
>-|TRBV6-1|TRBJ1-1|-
CASSLGHEAFF
TGTGCCAGCAGCCTGGGACACGAAGCTTTCTTT
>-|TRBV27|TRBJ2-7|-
CASSPFRGHYEQYF
TGTGCCAGCAGTCCCTTCCGGGGTCATTACGAGCAGTACTTC
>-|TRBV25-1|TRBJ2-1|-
CASSGGSYNEQFF
TGTGCCAGCAGCGGGGGATCCTACAATGAGCAGTTCTTC
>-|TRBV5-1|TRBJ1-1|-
CASSLGASEAFF
TGCGCCAGCAGCTTGGGTGCTTCTGAAGCTTTCTTT
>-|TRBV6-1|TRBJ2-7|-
CASSPLGPSYEQYF
TGTGCCAGCAGTCCACTGGGGCCTTCCTACGAGCAGTACTTC
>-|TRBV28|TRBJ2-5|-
CASSSYSGVQETQYF
TGTGCCAGCAGTTCCTACAGTGGGGTTCAAGAGACCCAGTACTTC
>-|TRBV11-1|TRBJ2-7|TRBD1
CASSLTSGGSYEQYF
TGTGCCAGCAGCTTAACCTCAGGGGGCTCGTACGAGCAGTACTTC
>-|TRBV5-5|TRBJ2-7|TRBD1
CASSMGTGEYYEQYF
TGTGCCAGCAGTATGGGGACAGGGGAATACTACGAGCAGTACTTC
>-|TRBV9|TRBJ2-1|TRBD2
CASSGIAGGRNEQFF
TGTGCCAGCAGCGGAATAGCGGGAGGGAGGAATGAGCAGTTCTTC
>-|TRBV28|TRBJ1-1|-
CASSLTGNTEAFF
TGTGCCAGCAGTCTGACAGGGAACACTGAAGCTTTCTTT